One and the same sample provided the 10 T cell receptor beta chains below, sequenced in a study of T-cell reconstitution after alpha-beta-depleted transplantation in children. Construction of the TCRbeta library involved unique molecular identifiers. From the PCR reads, TCRdb called clonotypes with MiXCR, one entry per CDR3 protein. The repertoire includes about 1,000,000 distinct CDR3 sequences, around 30% of them detected once, and about 28% sits in the top ten. This material consisted of PBMCs, mostly from graft donor cells, taken 360 days after TCRalphabeta/CD19-depleted stem cell transplant. These receptors all come from a boy under two years old who had a stem cell transplant for SCID, so the T cells may come from the graft donor.

This clonotype was observed a few times. This rearrangement joins TRBV2 to TRBJ1-4, with D tentatively TRBD1 (6 bases). This CDR3 spans 15 amino acids. With 7 bases removed from V and 8 bases from J, the gap between germline ends came to 20 bases. Germline values: CDR1 SNHLY, CDR2 FYNNEI. The CDR3 protein is CASNVQGLGEEKLFF. In nucleotides, the CDR3 is TGTGCCAGCAATGTACAGGGACTGGGAGAAGAAAAACTGTTTTTT. The variable domain in full, with the rest retrieved from reference TRBV2 and TRBJ1-4, is EPEVTQTPSHQVTQMGQEVILRCVPISNHLYFYWYRQILGQKVEFLVSFYNNEISEKSEIFDDQFSVERPDGSNFTLKIRSTKLEDSAMYFCASNVQGLGEEKLFFGSGTQLSVL.

This clonotype has a handful of counts. The rearrangement joins TRBV25-1 to TRBJ1-4, with D possibly matching TRBD1 (5 bases). V was shortened by 4 bases and J by 5 bases, with 14 bases between the two germline ends. CDR3 length equals 15 residues. CDR1 is MGHDK, CDR2 SYGVNS, per germline. The CDR3 sequence is CASSVSGAPNEKLFF. The DNA for the CDR3 is TGTGCCAGCAGTGTCTCTGGGGCTCCAAATGAAAAACTGTTTTTT.

The genes are TRBV15 and TRBJ2-5; weak D call: TRBD1 (6 bases). Trimming took 0 bases from V and 3 from J, leaving 17 bases between them. This CDR3 spans 17 amino acids. Germline V gives CDR1 LNHNV, CDR2 YYDKDF (reference sequence). CDR3 nucleotide sequence: TGTGCCACCAGCAGAGACCTTTCGGTAGGGGGTAAAGAGACCCAGTACTTC. This codes for CATSRDLSVGGKETQYF.

The chain uses TRBV9 and TRBJ2-6; no definite D call. V gave up 4 bases and J gave up 2 bases, with 13 bases separating them. The germline V gene encodes CDR1 SGDLS and CDR2 YYNGEE. This CDR3 has 16 amino acids. In DNA form, the CDR3 reads TGTGCCAGCAGCTTCAGTACGTCCACTGGGGCCAACGTCCTGACTTTC. Translated: CASSFSTSTGANVLTF. Supplemented by reference TRBV9 and TRBJ2-6, the full variable domain reads DSGVTQTPKHLITATGQRVTLRCSPRSGDLSVYWYQQSLDQGLQFLIQYYNGEERAKGNILERFSAQQFPDLHSELNLSSLELGDSALYFCASSFSTSTGANVLTFGAGSRLTVL.

The rearrangement joins TRBV9 to TRBJ2-1; D is uncertain. V was shortened by 0 bases and J by 0 bases, with 10 bases between the two germline ends. CDR3 length: 16 amino acids. Germline V lookup: CDR1 SGDLS, CDR2 YYNGEE. CDR3 sequence (DNA): TGTGCCAGCAGCGTAGCCGCGATTAGCTCCTACAATGAGCAGTTCTTC. It codes for CASSVAAISSYNEQFF.

The V gene is TRBV12-3 or TRBV12-4, the J gene TRBJ1-4, with D hard to call. The CDR3 covers 12 residues. V lost 8 bases, J lost 2 bases, and 6 bases lay in between. The CDR3, as DNA: TGTGCCAGCCCAAAGACTAATGAAAAACTGTTTTTT. It encodes CASPKTNEKLFF.

This clonotype was observed a few times. The chain has TRBV4-2 and TRBJ2-7; D call uncertain. Germline CDR1 and CDR2: LGHNA and YNFKEQ. Trimming cost V 1 base and J 4 bases, with 8 bases left between them. This CDR3 spans 13 amino acids. The CDR3 region is CASSQGLPYEQYF. CDR3 nucleotides: TGTGCCAGCAGCCAAGGTCTCCCATACGAGCAGTACTTC.

J is TRBJ2-5 and V is TRBV27; TRBD1 aligns across 10 bases. Per germline, CDR1 MNHEY and CDR2 SMNVEV (reference sequence). CDR3 length equals 17 residues. J gave up 0 bases and V 3 bases, and 7 bases lay outside the gene matches. In DNA form, the CDR3 reads TGTGCCAGCAGTTTCCTTAGGACAGGGGGGTACCAAGAGACCCAGTACTTC. It yields the protein CASSFLRTGGYQETQYF.

This clonotype was counted between two and nine times. The chain carries TRBV10-3 and TRBJ1-2, with TRBD1 as a possible D gene (6 bases). Germline V lookup: CDR1 ENHRY, CDR2 SYGVKD. Trimming shortened V by 3 bases and J by 4 bases, and 9 bases separated the two germline ends. This CDR3 is 13 amino acids long. CDR3 sequence: CAISERDTYGYTF. DNA for the CDR3: TGTGCCATCAGTGAACGGGACACCTATGGCTACACCTTC.

In this sample, this clonotype turned up a few times. Germline and junction disagree at one end, which may indicate a read error. The rearrangement joins TRBV7-8 to TRBJ2-5; D possibly uses TRBD1 or TRBD2 (5 bases each). The CDR3 is made up of 17 amino acids. Germline lookup yields CDR1 SGHVS and CDR2 FQNEAQ. CDR3 in amino acids: CASSLALEGTEQETQYF. CDR3 in DNA: TGTGCCAGCAGCCTAGCTCTAGAGGGGACGGAACAAGAGACCCAGTACTTC.